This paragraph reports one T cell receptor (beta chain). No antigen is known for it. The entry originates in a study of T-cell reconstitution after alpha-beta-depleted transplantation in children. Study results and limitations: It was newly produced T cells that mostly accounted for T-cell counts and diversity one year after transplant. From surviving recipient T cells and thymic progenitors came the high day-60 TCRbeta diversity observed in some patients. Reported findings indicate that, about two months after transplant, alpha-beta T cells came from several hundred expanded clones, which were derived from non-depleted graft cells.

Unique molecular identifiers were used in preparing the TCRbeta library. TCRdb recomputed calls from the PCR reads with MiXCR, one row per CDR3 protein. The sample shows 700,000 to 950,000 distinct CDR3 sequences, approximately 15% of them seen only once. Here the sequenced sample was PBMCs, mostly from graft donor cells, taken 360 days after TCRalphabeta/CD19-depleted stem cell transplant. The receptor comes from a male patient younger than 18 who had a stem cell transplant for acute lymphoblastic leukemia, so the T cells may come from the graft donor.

For the CDR3, the DNA is TGCGCCAGCAGCCAAGTCCCCCTAGCGGGAGGGCCCTACGAGCAGTACTTC. Its protein product is CASSQVPLAGGPYEQYF. This chain uses TRBV4-1 with TRBJ2-7, with TRBD2 matching 12 bases. The CDR3 has 17 amino acids. V shed 1 base, J shed 2 bases, and the junction held 6 bases outside the gene matches. The germline V gene encodes CDR1 MGHRA and CDR2 YSYEKL.